These 32 T cell receptor beta chains came from one sample sequenced in a study of blood T cell repertoires in COVID-19. Profiling relied on immunoSEQ multiplex PCR, and the TCRdb table lists in-frame clones only, not all of them. This repertoire shows around 80,000 clones, 65% to 85% found once; its top ten account for about 14%. Sequences were obtained from peripheral blood. These receptor sequences come from a woman aged 80 or over with acute or convalescent COVID-19.

The CDR3 coding sequence is TGTGCCACGAACGTCGGGGGTGTAAACACTGAAGCTTTCTTT. Protein sequence: CATNVGGVNTEAFF. The rearrangement joins TRBV5-6 to TRBJ1-1; weak D call: TRBD1 (5 bases). V lost 9 bases and J 2 bases, leaving 17 bases between the germline ends. The CDR3 has 14 amino acids. Germline V lookup: CDR1 SGHDT, CDR2 YYEEEE.

The rearrangement links TRBV10-3 to TRBJ1-2, with D tentatively TRBD1 (6 bases). This CDR3 region has 13 residues. In germline, CDR1 is ENHRY, CDR2 SYGVKD. V was pared by 6 bases and J by 5 bases, with 13 bases between. For the CDR3, the DNA is TGTGCCATCAGGCCGATACAGGGATATGGCTACACCTTC. Translating it yields CAIRPIQGYGYTF.

The chain's CDR3 is CASSLGSGLGIGSNQPQHF. DNA of the CDR3: TGTGCCAGCAGCTTAGGATCGGGGTTAGGGATTGGGAGCAATCAGCCCCAGCATTTT. The rearrangement joins TRBV7-9 to TRBJ1-5; no firm D call. The germline V gene encodes CDR1 SEHNR and CDR2 FQNEAQ (reference sequence). This CDR3 spans 19 amino acids. The ends were cut back, 1 base at V and 1 base at J, with 20 bases in the middle.

The chain joins TRBV5-4 to TRBJ2-3; D possibly corresponds to TRBD1 (6 bases). The V end lost 4 bases, the J end lost 6 bases, and 15 bases lay between the germline ends. The germline V gene has CDR1 SGHNT and CDR2 YYREEE (reference sequence). The CDR3 runs 14 residues. The CDR3 DNA follows: TGTGCCAGCAGCCAGCGGACAGCATCGGATACGCAGTATTTT. This encodes CASSQRTASDTQYF.

This clone was observed once. This rearrangement joins TRBV3-1 (or the pseudogene TRBV3-2) to TRBJ1-3, with a possible D match to TRBD1 (5 bases). The CDR3 loop spans 15 amino acids. V shed 0 bases and J shed 0 bases, with 6 bases lying between them. CDR1 and CDR2 from the germline V gene are LGHDT and YNNKEL (reference sequence). CDR3 coding DNA: TGTGCCAGCAGCCAAGACAGGGCCTCTGGAAACACCATATATTTT. Its protein is CASSQDRASGNTIYF.

The chain couples TRBV7-9 to TRBJ2-7, with 9 positions matching TRBD1. V lost 5 bases, J lost 4 bases, and 12 bases stayed unmatched. The V gene's germline CDR1 is SEHNR and CDR2 FQNEAQ (reference sequence). The CDR3 contains 16 residues. CDR3 residues: CASSAYSGTGYYEQYF. CDR3 coding DNA: TGTGCCAGCAGCGCCTATTCCGGGACAGGGTATTACGAGCAGTACTTC.

This clone was counted a single time. CDR3 sequence (DNA): TGTGCCAGCAGTGGGTTCGAGGCCTCCCTTGTAGATGGCTACACCTTC. Its protein product is CASSGFEASLVDGYTF. This sequence joins TRBV2 and TRBJ1-2; D remains unclear. V lost 4 bases, J lost 6 bases, and 21 bases lay in between. Germline V lookup: CDR1 SNHLY, CDR2 FYNNEI. The CDR3 spans 16 residues.

The V and J genes are TRBV7-2 and TRBJ2-5; 8 bases are a match to TRBD1. Germline V gene sequence: CDR1 SGHTA, CDR2 FQGNSA. V shed 1 base, J shed 5 bases, and the junction held 3 bases outside the gene matches. CDR3 length: 14 amino acids. The CDR3 coding sequence is TGTGCCAGCAGCTTAGATAGGACAGGGGAGACCCAGTACTTC. As protein: CASSLDRTGETQYF.

This rearrangement joins TRBV6-5 to TRBJ1-2; 7 bases line up with TRBD1. Germline V gene sequence: CDR1 MNHEY, CDR2 SVGAGI. The CDR3 is 14 amino acids. V lost 1 base and J lost 3; bases outside the gene matches: 2. CDR3 loop: CASSYFGTDYGYTF. The CDR3 DNA sequence: TGTGCCAGCAGTTACTTCGGGACAGACTATGGCTACACCTTC.

This clone was observed a handful of times. Here the CDR3 reads CASSGGKVNSNQPQHF. The CDR3 DNA follows: TGTGCCAGCAGTGGGGGGAAAGTGAATAGCAATCAGCCCCAGCATTTT. This sequence joins TRBV27 and TRBJ1-5; tentatively, D is TRBD1 (5 bases). The CDR3 has 16 residues. Germline V gene data show CDR1 as MNHEY and CDR2 as SMNVEV (reference sequence). The V and J ends lost 5 bases and 0 bases respectively, with 14 bases between them.

Here the CDR3 reads CASSLDSGQGGGYTF. CDR3 coding DNA: TGTGCCAGCAGTTTAGACTCGGGACAAGGAGGTGGCTACACCTTC. This chain connects TRBV27 to TRBJ1-2, with D maybe TRBD1 (6 bases). Germline assignment: CDR1 MNHEY and CDR2 SMNVEV (reference sequence). V was pared by 2 bases and J by 7 bases, with 17 bases between. CDR3 length: 15 amino acids.

The gene calls are TRBV7-2 and TRBJ1-1; 11 nucleotides line up with TRBD1. CDR1 and CDR2 (germline): SGHTA, FQGNSA. V dropped 4 bases and J dropped 10; count of bases not matched to a gene: 17. This CDR3 region has 17 residues. CDR3 DNA sequence: TGTGCCAGCAGCTCCCGGACAGGGGGCGGCTGGGAGGTAATAGCTTTCTTT. It is translated as CASSSRTGGGWEVIAFF.

The rearrangement joins TRBV2 to TRBJ2-3, with a possible D match to TRBD2 (6 bases). Germline V gene lookup returns CDR1 SNHLY and CDR2 FYNNEI. V gave up 3 bases and J gave up 2 bases, with 15 bases separating them. This CDR3 spans 16 amino acids. In DNA, the CDR3 is TGTGCCAGCAGTGAGGAACTAGCCAGAAACACAGATACGCAGTATTTT. This translates into CASSEELARNTDTQYF.

V is TRBV19 and J is TRBJ1-1, with 7 bases matching TRBD1. CDR3 length: 13 residues. Germline V gene data show CDR1 as LNHDA and CDR2 as SQIVND (reference sequence). The V segment lost 11 bases and the J segment 6 bases; nucleotides outside the gene matches: 12. The CDR3 spells CAVEGARLAEAFF. CDR3 nucleotides: TGTGCCGTTGAGGGGGCCAGGCTGGCTGAAGCTTTCTTT. Variable domain in full (rest from reference TRBV19 and TRBJ1-1): DGGITQSPKYLFRKEGQNVTLSCEQNLNHDAMYWYRQDPGQGLRLIYYSQIVNDFQKGDIAEGYSVSREKKESFPLTVTSAQKNPTAFYLCAVEGARLAEAFFGQGTRLTVV.

The CDR3 region has the DNA TGTGCCAGCCAGGGTTCCTACGAGCAGTACTTC. Translation gives CASQGSYEQYF. The chain links TRBV28 to TRBJ2-7; D perhaps matches TRBD1 (5 bases). The CDR3 has 11 amino acids. Germline loops: CDR1 MDHEN, CDR2 SYDVKM. V lost 8 bases, J lost 1 base, and 6 bases lay in between.

The V gene is TRBV11-3, the J gene TRBJ2-5, with 13 bases matching TRBD2. The CDR3 loop spans 15 amino acids. Germline CDR1 and CDR2: SGHNT and YENEEA. The V gene end was trimmed by 10 bases and the J gene end by 3 bases; junction bases not matched to a gene: 8. This CDR3 is CAIDRTSGGEETQYF. The DNA for the CDR3 is TGTGCCATCGACCGGACTAGCGGGGGAGAAGAGACCCAGTACTTC.

The gene calls are TRBV19 and TRBJ1-2; 7 bases are shared with TRBD1. V dropped 6 bases and J dropped 4; count of bases not matched to a gene: 2. The CDR3 sequence is 12 residues long. The germline V gene has CDR1 LNHDA and CDR2 SQIVND (reference sequence). DNA of the CDR3: TGTGCCAGTAGGACAGGGTTCTATGGCTACACCTTC. It specifies CASRTGFYGYTF.

Remarks on this clone: One end of the junction varies from germline; a read error may be responsible. The rearrangement links TRBV7-2 to TRBJ2-4; TRBD1 is a possible D gene (6 bases). The length of the CDR3 is 15 residues. The germline CDR1 and CDR2 sequences are SGHTA and FQGNSA. Here the CDR3 reads CASSLAGIRGNIQYF. The CDR3 DNA is TGTGCCAGCAGCCTAGCAGGGATAAGGGGGAACATTCAGTACTTC.

V and J are TRBV19 and TRBJ2-4; 8 bases align to TRBD2. Per germline, CDR1 LNHDA and CDR2 SQIVND (reference sequence). The length of the CDR3 is 16 residues. V dropped 1 base and J dropped 2; count of bases not matched to a gene: 4. CDR3 in amino acids: CASSIVSGGTKNIQYF. CDR3 nucleotides: TGTGCCAGTAGTATAGTATCGGGGGGGACCAAAAACATTCAGTACTTC. The entire variable domain, with the rest obtained from reference TRBV19 and TRBJ2-4, is as follows: DGGITQSPKYLFRKEGQNVTLSCEQNLNHDAMYWYRQDPGQGLRLIYYSQIVNDFQKGDIAEGYSVSREKKESFPLTVTSAQKNPTAFYLCASSIVSGGTKNIQYFGAGTRLSVL.

The chain recombines TRBV9 with TRBJ2-3; a weak D match, TRBD1 (6 bases). Germline values: CDR1 SGDLS, CDR2 YYNGEE. The CDR3 loop spans 15 amino acids. Trimming cost V 0 bases and J 3 bases, with 11 bases left between them. The CDR3 bases are TGTGCCAGCAGCGTAGAGGGGGTTAGGACAGATACGCAGTATTTT. It is translated as CASSVEGVRTDTQYF. Full variable domain (outside the CDR3, taken from reference TRBV9 and TRBJ2-3): DSGVTQTPKHLITATGQRVTLRCSPRSGDLSVYWYQQSLDQGLQFLIQYYNGEERAKGNILERFSAQQFPDLHSELNLSSLELGDSALYFCASSVEGVRTDTQYFGPGTRLTVL.

The CDR3 nucleotides read TGTGCCAGCGGAGGGGGCTTGGGAACTGAAGCTTTCTTT. Protein: CASGGGLGTEAFF. This chain connects TRBV5-6 to TRBJ1-1, with 7 nucleotides matching TRBD1. This CDR3 region has 13 residues. From germline, CDR1 is SGHDT and CDR2 YYEEEE. J was trimmed by 5 bases and V by 7 bases; bases with no gene match: 8.

This chain connects TRBV19 to TRBJ2-5; D possibly corresponds to TRBD2 (5 bases). The germline V gene encodes CDR1 LNHDA and CDR2 SQIVND (reference sequence). The CDR3 contains 13 residues. With 8 bases removed from V and 3 bases from J, the gap between germline ends came to 13 bases. CDR3 in amino acids: CASGKGREETQYF. CDR3 coding DNA: TGTGCCAGTGGAAAAGGGCGGGAAGAGACCCAGTACTTC.

The CDR3 coding sequence is TGTGCCAGTAGTCCGGGGGGACAAGAGACCCAGTACTTC. The encoded protein is CASSPGGQETQYF. This sequence joins TRBV19 and TRBJ2-5, with 7 bases that match TRBD2. This CDR3 has 13 residues. V trimming: 5 bases; J trimming: 2 bases; junction bases outside the gene matches: 2. Per germline, CDR1 LNHDA and CDR2 SQIVND (reference sequence).

The chain joins TRBV6-6 to TRBJ2-7; 7 positions match TRBD2. This CDR3 is built from 14 residues. The J segment lost 5 bases and the V segment lost 2 bases, leaving 6 bases of the junction unmatched. Germline assignment: CDR1 MNHNY and CDR2 SVGAGI (reference sequence). CDR3 region: CASSYGGVRNEQYF. DNA of the CDR3: TGTGCCAGCAGTTACGGGGGGGTCCGGAACGAGCAGTACTTC.

V usage is TRBV20-1 and J usage is TRBJ2-2; 9 nucleotides match TRBD1. With 3 bases clipped from V and 4 bases from J, the junction kept 6 bases outside the gene matches. This CDR3 is built from 15 residues. Germline V gene sequence: CDR1 DFQATT, CDR2 SNEGSKA (reference sequence). The CDR3 nucleotides are TGCAGTGCTAGTTACTTGACAGGGGGCACCGGGGAGCTGTTTTTT. This encodes CSASYLTGGTGELFF.

The chain employs TRBV19 and TRBJ2-5; the match to TRBD1 covers 8 bases. Germline V gives CDR1 LNHDA, CDR2 SQIVND (reference sequence). The CDR3 loop spans 20 amino acids. V dropped 2 bases and J dropped 4; count of bases not matched to a gene: 21. CDR3 loop: CASSISPPDRGSPYRETQYF. DNA for the CDR3: TGTGCCAGTAGTATATCCCCCCCCGACAGGGGATCGCCATACCGAGAGACCCAGTACTTC.

The chain employs TRBV28 and TRBJ1-5, with a weak D call TRBD1 (6 bases). The CDR3 is 16 amino acids. V lost 1 base, J lost 11 bases, and 21 bases lay in between. Germline CDR1 and CDR2: MDHEN and SYDVKM. The CDR3 reads CASSLFQPGATEAQHF. In nucleotides, the CDR3 is TGTGCCAGCAGTTTATTCCAGCCAGGGGCCACGGAGGCCCAGCATTTT.

With regard to this clone: Mismatch with germline at one junction end may stem from a read error. V is TRBV7-7 and J is TRBJ2-5; 12 nucleotides agree with TRBD2. Germline V gene data show CDR1 as SSHAT and CDR2 as FNYEAQ (reference sequence). This CDR3 is built from 15 residues. The CDR3 sequence: CASSFGLAGKETQYF. The CDR3 DNA sequence: TGTGCTAGCAGCTTTGGACTAGCGGGAAAAGAGACCCAGTACTTC.

The chain couples TRBV10-3 to TRBJ2-7; perhaps TRBD1 as D (6 bases). From germline, CDR1 is ENHRY and CDR2 SYGVKD. V lost 10 bases and J lost 3, with 16 bases in between. This CDR3 is built from 13 residues. The CDR3 region has the DNA TGTGCCACCCACAGTCAACAGGGCTACGAGCAGTACTTC. It yields the protein CATHSQQGYEQYF.

This rearrangement joins TRBV4-1 to TRBJ2-4; D possibly corresponds to TRBD1 (6 bases). V was pared by 0 bases and J by 9 bases, with 15 bases between. CDR1 is MGHRA, CDR2 YSYEKL, per germline. This CDR3 region has 15 residues. The CDR3 reads CASSQEGAGVVIQYF. In DNA form, the CDR3 reads TGCGCCAGCAGCCAAGAAGGGGCAGGGGTGGTCATTCAGTACTTC.

V and J are TRBV5-1 and TRBJ1-6; D not certain. The germline V and J ends were trimmed by 0 bases and 0 bases, with 7 bases remaining between them. CDR1 and CDR2 (germline): SGHRS, YFSETQ. The CDR3 covers 16 residues. The CDR3 spells CASSLGGSSYNSPLHF. CDR3 DNA: TGCGCCAGCAGCTTGGGAGGGAGCTCCTATAATTCACCCCTCCACTTT.

The gene calls are TRBV7-9 and TRBJ2-3; the match to TRBD1 covers 9 bases. This CDR3 comprises 17 residues. Germline V gene lookup returns CDR1 SEHNR and CDR2 FQNEAQ (reference sequence). V dropped 1 base and J dropped 5; count of bases not matched to a gene: 10. CDR3 DNA: TGTGCCAGCAGCTTAGTACAGGGGGCGAATCGAAGAGATACGCAGTATTTT. It translates to CASSLVQGANRRDTQYF. Complete variable domain (other parts from reference TRBV7-9 and TRBJ2-3): DTGVSQNPRHKITKRGQNVTFRCDPISEHNRLYWYRQTLGQGPEFLTYFQNEAQLEKSRLLSDRFSAERPKGSFSTLEIQRTEQGDSAMYLCASSLVQGANRRDTQYFGPGTRLTVL.